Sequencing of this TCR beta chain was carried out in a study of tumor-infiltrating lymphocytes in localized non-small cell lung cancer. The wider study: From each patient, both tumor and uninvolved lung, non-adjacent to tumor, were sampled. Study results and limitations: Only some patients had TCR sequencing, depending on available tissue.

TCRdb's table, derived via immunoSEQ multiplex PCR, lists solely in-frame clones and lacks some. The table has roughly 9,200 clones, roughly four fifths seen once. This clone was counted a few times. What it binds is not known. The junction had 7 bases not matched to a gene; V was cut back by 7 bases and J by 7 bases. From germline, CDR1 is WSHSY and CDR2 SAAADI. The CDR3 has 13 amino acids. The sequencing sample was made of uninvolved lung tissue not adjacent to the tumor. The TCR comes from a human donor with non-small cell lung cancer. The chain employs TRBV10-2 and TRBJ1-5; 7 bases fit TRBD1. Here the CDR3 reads CASNLGGHQPQHF. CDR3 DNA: TGCGCCAGCAACTTAGGGGGCCACCAGCCCCAGCATTTT.